The 5 T cell receptor beta chains listed next were all sequenced from one sample in a study of OX40 agonist ivuxolimab in advanced cancers. Data came from immunoSEQ multiplex PCR; TCRdb stores just in-frame clones and leaves some out. Of approximately 37,000 clones in the sample, 74% were seen once. The source material was CD4+ or CD8+ T cells sorted from blood, sampled in a trial of the OX40 agonist ivuxolimab. All receptors come from an adult with an advanced solid tumor such as melanoma, head and neck, liver or kidney cancer.

V and J are TRBV6-1 and TRBJ1-6; D is ambiguous. Germline assignment: CDR1 MNHNS and CDR2 SASEGT. V was shortened by 4 bases and J by 0 bases, with 10 bases between the two germline ends. The CDR3 sequence is 16 residues long. CDR3 DNA sequence: TGTGCCAGCAGTGCAGCCAAGAACTCCTATAATTCACCCCTCCACTTT. It specifies CASSAAKNSYNSPLHF.

The V call is TRBV1, the J call TRBJ2-5; whether TRBD2, the table's D call, matches the DNA was not checked. TRBV1 is described as a pseudogene. The CDR3 is 15 amino acids. Here the CDR3 DNA reads TGCACCAGCAGCCCCACGACGGGGGGAACTAAGACCCAGTACTTC. This gives the protein CTSSPTTGGTKTQYF.

There are a few counts of this clone. The chain links TRBV4-2 to TRBJ1-2, with D uncertain. Germline assignment: CDR1 LGHNA and CDR2 YNFKEQ. V gave up 7 bases and J gave up 2 bases, with 14 bases separating them. The CDR3 is made up of 14 amino acids. DNA for the CDR3: TGTGCCAGCAACTCTAGATCCGGGAACTATGGCTACACCTTC. It is translated as CASNSRSGNYGYTF.

The chain recombines TRBV6-6 with TRBJ1-1, with D possibly being TRBD1 (6 bases). Trimming stripped 0 bases from V and 8 bases from J, with 16 bases between. The CDR3 extends over 15 amino acids. Per the germline V gene, CDR1 is MNHNY and CDR2 is SVGAGI (reference sequence). This chain's CDR3 is CASSYSTGGGGEAFF. CDR3 nucleotides: TGTGCCAGCAGTTACTCGACTGGGGGCGGTGGGGAAGCTTTCTTT.

This chain links TRBV25-1 with TRBJ1-1; 9 bases line up with TRBD1. After removal of 6 bases from V and 4 bases from J, the junction contained 12 bases not matched to a gene. This CDR3 has 16 residues. Looked up from germline, CDR1 is MGHDK and CDR2 is SYGVNS. The chain's CDR3 is CASRARVGQGSTEAFF. The CDR3 DNA is TGTGCCAGCAGGGCAAGGGTAGGACAGGGGTCCACTGAAGCTTTCTTT.